One T cell receptor (beta chain) is described in this entry. What it binds is not known. The PCR made use of 60 Vbeta and 13 Jbeta primers. Sequencing was performed with immunoSEQ multiplex PCR; in TCRdb, only in-frame clones are kept and a portion is missing. Here the sample spans approximately 300,000 clones, just under 85% being singletons. The sample comes from a study of cytomegalovirus exposure and HLA in healthy donors. Study findings and constraints: Later analysis indicated greater clonal expansion among HLA-associated TCR beta chains than among equally common other chains.

The CDR3 has 16 amino acids. Germline CDR1 reads SNHLY; CDR2 reads FYNNEI. V dropped 1 base and J dropped 3 bases, with 16 bases sitting between them. Material for sequencing was PBMCs. The receptor was isolated from a woman in her thirties or forties in good health and CMV-seropositive. The rearrangement links TRBV2 to TRBJ2-7; D is perhaps TRBD1 (5 bases). The CDR3 coding sequence is TGTGCCAGCAGTGAAGGTTCTGGGGCTAGATTCTACGAGCAGTACTTC. It is translated as CASSEGSGARFYEQYF.